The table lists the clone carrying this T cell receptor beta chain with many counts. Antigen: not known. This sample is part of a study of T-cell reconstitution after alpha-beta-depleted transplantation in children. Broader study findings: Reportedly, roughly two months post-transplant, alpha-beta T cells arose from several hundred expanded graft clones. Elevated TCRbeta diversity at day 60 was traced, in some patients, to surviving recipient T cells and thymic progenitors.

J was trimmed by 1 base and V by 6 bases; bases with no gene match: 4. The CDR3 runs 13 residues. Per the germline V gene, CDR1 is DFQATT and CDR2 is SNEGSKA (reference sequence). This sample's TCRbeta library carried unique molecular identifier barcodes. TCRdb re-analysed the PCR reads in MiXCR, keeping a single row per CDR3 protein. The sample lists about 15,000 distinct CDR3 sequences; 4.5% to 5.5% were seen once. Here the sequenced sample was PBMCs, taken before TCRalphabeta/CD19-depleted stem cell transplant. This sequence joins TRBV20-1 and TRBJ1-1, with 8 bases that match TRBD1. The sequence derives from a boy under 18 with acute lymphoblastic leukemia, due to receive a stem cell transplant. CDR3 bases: TGCAGTGCCTGGGGACAGGCGAACACTGAAGCTTTCTTT. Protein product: CSAWGQANTEAFF.